This T cell receptor beta chain derives from a study of shared clonotypes between healthy human individuals. Germline V gene data show CDR1 as SEHNR and CDR2 as FQNEAQ (reference sequence). V was pared by 4 bases and J by 4 bases, with 7 bases of the junction left unmatched. This CDR3 is built from 15 residues. The protocol was immunoSEQ multiplex PCR, while the TCRdb copy is restricted to in-frame clones and leaves out a portion. Of nearly 600,000 clones in the sample, roughly 95% are singletons; the top ten hold 0.11%. Naive CD8 cells comprised CD45RO-negative, CCR7-positively selected cells, excluding terminally differentiated effector memory CD45RA+ cells.

V gene TRBV7-9 combines with J gene TRBJ1-5; 7 bases agree with TRBD1. This receptor was identified in a woman in her thirties in good health. The sample consisted of naive CD8+ T cells sorted from blood. CDR3 DNA: TGTGCCAGCAGCTCTGACAGGGAAAGAAATCAGCCCCAGCATTTT. Protein sequence: CASSSDRERNQPQHF.